Each of the 13 T cell receptor beta chains below was sequenced from the same sample in a study of blood T cell repertoires in COVID-19. Here immunoSEQ multiplex PCR was the method, and the copy in TCRdb shows in-frame clones only, minus some. This sample has 150,000 to 200,000 clones, with around nine tenths found just once. The sample comprised peripheral blood. The receptors originated from a young man with active or convalescent COVID-19.

This clone was seen a handful of times. The chain couples TRBV5-5 to TRBJ1-4; TRBD1 might be the D (6 bases). V was pared by 0 bases and J by 5 bases, with 11 bases between. This CDR3 is 15 amino acids long. The germline V gene encodes CDR1 SGHKS and CDR2 YYEKEE (reference sequence). The CDR3 DNA follows: TGTGCCAGCAGCTTGGAGGGCAGGGGAAATGAAAAACTGTTTTTT. Its protein is CASSLEGRGNEKLFF. The full variable domain, with the rest looked up from reference TRBV5-5 and TRBJ1-4, is DAGVTQSPTHLIKTRGQQVTLRCSPISGHKSVSWYQQVLGQGPQFIFQYYEKEERGRGNFPDRFSARQFPNYSSELNVNALLLGDSALYLCASSLEGRGNEKLFFGSGTQLSVL.

The chain combines TRBV24-1 with TRBJ1-2, with a possible D match to TRBD1 (6 bases). V was pared by 4 bases and J by 4 bases, with 9 bases between. Germline lookup yields CDR1 KGHDR and CDR2 SFDVKD. The CDR3 loop spans 13 amino acids. The CDR3 here is CATSEGGSYGYTF. As DNA, the CDR3 is TGTGCCACCAGTGAAGGGGGTAGCTATGGCTACACCTTC.

This chain connects TRBV3-1 (or the pseudogene TRBV3-2) to TRBJ1-6; D uncertain. CDR3 size: 15 residues. Trimming cost V 4 bases and J 8 bases, with 15 bases left between them. Looked up from germline, CDR1 is LGHDT and CDR2 is YNNKEL (reference sequence). The CDR3: CASSLTASSDSPLHF. The CDR3 bases are TGTGCCAGCAGCCTAACAGCTAGCTCGGATTCACCCCTCCACTTT.

The V gene is TRBV7-9, the J gene TRBJ2-7, with 7 bases fitting TRBD1. Trimming at V came to 8 bases and at J to 6 bases, leaving 4 bases not matched to a gene. This CDR3 is built from 11 residues. The germline V gene encodes CDR1 SEHNR and CDR2 FQNEAQ (reference sequence). CDR3 nucleotides: TGTGCCAGCCGACAGGGTAGCGAGCAGTACTTC. Protein product: CASRQGSEQYF.

V usage is TRBV10-2 and J usage is TRBJ2-7; TRBD2 agrees at 8 bases. Trimming cost V 7 bases and J 0 bases; bases outside gene matches: 8. This CDR3 is built from 15 residues. From germline, CDR1 is WSHSY and CDR2 SAAADI. In nucleotides, the CDR3 is TGCGCCAGCACTAGAGCGGGAGCATACTCCTACGAGCAGTACTTC. It specifies CASTRAGAYSYEQYF.

This chain links TRBV11-3 with TRBJ2-7, with 13 nucleotides matching TRBD2. With V trimmed by 4 bases and J by 4 bases, 4 bases remained unmatched. Germline V gene sequence: CDR1 SGHNT, CDR2 YENEEA. The CDR3 loop spans 15 amino acids. CDR3 protein: CASSSRTSGRYEQYF. CDR3 sequence (DNA): TGTGCCAGCAGCTCCCGGACTAGCGGGAGATACGAGCAGTACTTC.

The chain uses TRBV27 and TRBJ1-5; D may be TRBD1 (5 bases). Trimming took 4 bases from V and 4 from J, leaving 11 bases between them. The V gene's germline CDR1 is MNHEY and CDR2 SMNVEV (reference sequence). This CDR3 is built from 14 residues. The CDR3 DNA sequence: TGTGCCAGCAGTTCAGGGTTAGGGAATCAGCCCCAGCATTTT. It codes for CASSSGLGNQPQHF.

The rearrangement joins TRBV5-6 to TRBJ2-5, with D perhaps TRBD2 (5 bases). There are 14 residues in the CDR3. Per germline, CDR1 SGHDT and CDR2 YYEEEE. V lost 2 bases and J 5 bases, leaving 13 bases between the germline ends. In DNA form, the CDR3 reads TGTGCCAGCAGCTTAGCCGGAGGCGCTGAGACCCAGTACTTC. Protein product: CASSLAGGAETQYF. Full variable domain (missing parts from reference TRBV5-6 and TRBJ2-5): DAGVTQSPTHLIKTRGQQVTLRCSPKSGHDTVSWYQQALGQGPQFIFQYYEEEERQRGNFPDRFSGHQFPNYSSELNVNALLLGDSALYLCASSLAGGAETQYFGPGTRLLVL.

This clone was seen once. The J gene is TRBJ1-1, the V gene TRBV19; D is unresolved. The CDR3 is made up of 14 amino acids. The germline V and J ends were trimmed by 8 bases and 5 bases, with 18 bases remaining between them. The germline V gene has CDR1 LNHDA and CDR2 SQIVND (reference sequence). In DNA form, the CDR3 reads TGTGCCAGTTCCGCCCGGGTTTTAACTACTGAAGCTTTCTTT. Translation gives CASSARVLTTEAFF.

The table lists this clone with a count of one. This chain connects TRBV2 to TRBJ1-1; no firm D call. CDR1 and CDR2 (germline): SNHLY, FYNNEI. There are 14 residues in the CDR3. The V end was cut by 6 bases, the J end by 2 bases, with 13 bases between. The CDR3 sequence: CASSELQPNTEAFF. CDR3 nucleotide sequence: TGTGCCAGCAGCGAACTACAGCCAAACACTGAAGCTTTCTTT. Using reference TRBV2 and TRBJ1-1 for the parts outside the CDR3, the full variable domain is EPEVTQTPSHQVTQMGQEVILRCVPISNHLYFYWYRQILGQKVEFLVSFYNNEISEKSEIFDDQFSVERPDGSNFTLKIRSTKLEDSAMYFCASSELQPNTEAFFGQGTRLTVV.

This sequence joins TRBV9 and TRBJ2-7; TRBD2 aligns across 9 bases. The germline CDR1 and CDR2 sequences are SGDLS and YYNGEE. The J segment lost 2 bases and the V segment lost 2 bases, leaving 5 bases of the junction unmatched. There are 15 residues in the CDR3. The CDR3 is CASSVNSGSPYEQYF. The CDR3 bases are TGTGCCAGCAGCGTTAATAGCGGGAGTCCCTACGAGCAGTACTTC.

The CDR3 DNA reads TGCAGCACGTGGACAGATGGAAACACTGAAGCTTTCTTT. Its protein product is CSTWTDGNTEAFF. The rearrangement links TRBV29-1 to TRBJ1-1, with D possibly TRBD1 on 6 matching bases. Trimming removed 8 bases from V and 2 bases from J, with 15 bases in between. CDR1 and CDR2 (germline): SQVTM, ANQGSEA. This CDR3 contains 13 residues.

The V and J genes are TRBV10-3 and TRBJ2-1; 11 bases align to TRBD2. CDR1 is ENHRY, CDR2 SYGVKD, per germline. J gave up 6 bases and V 0 bases, and 19 bases lay outside the gene matches. The CDR3 covers 21 residues. CDR3 amino acids: CAISESMVASGRSRWGNEQFF. The CDR3 DNA sequence: TGTGCCATCAGTGAGTCGATGGTTGCTAGCGGGAGGAGTAGGTGGGGCAATGAGCAGTTCTTC.